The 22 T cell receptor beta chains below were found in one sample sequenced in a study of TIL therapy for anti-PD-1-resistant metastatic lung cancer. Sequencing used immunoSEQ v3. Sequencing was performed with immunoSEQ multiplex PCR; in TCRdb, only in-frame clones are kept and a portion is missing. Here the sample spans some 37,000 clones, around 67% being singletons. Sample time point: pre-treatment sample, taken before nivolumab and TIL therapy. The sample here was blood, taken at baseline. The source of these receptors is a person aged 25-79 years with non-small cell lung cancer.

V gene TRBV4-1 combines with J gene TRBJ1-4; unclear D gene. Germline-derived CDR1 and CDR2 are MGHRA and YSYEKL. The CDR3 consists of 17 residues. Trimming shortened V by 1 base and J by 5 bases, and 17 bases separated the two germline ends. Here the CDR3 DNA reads TGCGCCAGCAGCCAAGTAAGTTTCGGGCAGAAAAATGAAAAACTGTTTTTT. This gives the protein CASSQVSFGQKNEKLFF.

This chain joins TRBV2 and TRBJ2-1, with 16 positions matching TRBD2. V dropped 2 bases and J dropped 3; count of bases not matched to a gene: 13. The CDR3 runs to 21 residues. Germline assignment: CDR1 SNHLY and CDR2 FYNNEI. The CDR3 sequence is CASSELGLGLAGGPVYNEQFF. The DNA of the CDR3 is TGTGCCAGCAGTGAACTAGGGTTGGGACTAGCGGGAGGGCCAGTCTACAATGAGCAGTTCTTC.

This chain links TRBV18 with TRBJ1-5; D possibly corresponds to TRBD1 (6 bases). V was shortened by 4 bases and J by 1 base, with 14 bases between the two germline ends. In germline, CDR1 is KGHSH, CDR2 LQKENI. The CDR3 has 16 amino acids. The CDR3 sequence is CASSQNRAGSNQPQHF. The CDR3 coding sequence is TGTGCCAGCTCACAGAACAGGGCGGGAAGCAATCAGCCCCAGCATTTT. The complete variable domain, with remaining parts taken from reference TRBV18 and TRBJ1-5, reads NAGVMQNPRHLVRRRGQEARLRCSPMKGHSHVYWYRQLPEEGLKFMVYLQKENIIDESGMPKERFSAEFPKEGPSILRIQQVVRGDSAAYFCASSQNRAGSNQPQHFGDGTRLSIL.

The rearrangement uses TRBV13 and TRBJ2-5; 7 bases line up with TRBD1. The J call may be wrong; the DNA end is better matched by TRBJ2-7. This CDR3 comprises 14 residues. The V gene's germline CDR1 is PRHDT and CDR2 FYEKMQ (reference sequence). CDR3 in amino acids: CASSEDRRTYEQYF. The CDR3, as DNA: TGTGCCAGCAGCGAGGACAGGCGTACCTACGAGCAGTACTTC.

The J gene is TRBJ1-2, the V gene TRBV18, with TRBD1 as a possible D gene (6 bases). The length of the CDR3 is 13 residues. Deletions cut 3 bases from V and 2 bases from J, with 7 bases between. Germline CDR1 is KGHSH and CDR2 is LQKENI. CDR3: CASSPDRNYGYTF. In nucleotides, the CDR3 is TGTGCCAGCTCACCCGACAGGAACTATGGCTACACCTTC. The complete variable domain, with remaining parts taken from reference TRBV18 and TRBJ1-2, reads NAGVMQNPRHLVRRRGQEARLRCSPMKGHSHVYWYRQLPEEGLKFMVYLQKENIIDESGMPKERFSAEFPKEGPSILRIQQVVRGDSAAYFCASSPDRNYGYTFGSGTRLTVV.

The CDR3: CASSLVSGQQETQYF. The CDR3 DNA reads as TGCGCCAGCAGCCTTGTGAGTGGACAGCAAGAGACCCAGTACTTC. V gene TRBV5-1 combines with J gene TRBJ2-5, with D possibly matching TRBD1 (6 bases). V dropped 4 bases and J dropped 2 bases, with 15 bases sitting between them. The CDR3 loop spans 15 amino acids. Germline V lookup: CDR1 SGHRS, CDR2 YFSETQ.

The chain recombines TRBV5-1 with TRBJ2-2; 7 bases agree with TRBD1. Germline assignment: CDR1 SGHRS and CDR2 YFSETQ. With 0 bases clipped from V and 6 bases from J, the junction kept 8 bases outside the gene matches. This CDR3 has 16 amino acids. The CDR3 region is CASSLGRGSMAGELFF. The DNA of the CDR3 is TGCGCCAGCAGCTTGGGCAGGGGGAGTATGGCCGGGGAGCTGTTTTTT.

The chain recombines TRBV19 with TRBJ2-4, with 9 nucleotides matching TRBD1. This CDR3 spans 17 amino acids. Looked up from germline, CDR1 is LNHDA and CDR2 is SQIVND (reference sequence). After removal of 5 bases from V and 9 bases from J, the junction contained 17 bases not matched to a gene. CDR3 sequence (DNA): TGTGCCAGTAGTCCAAAGTGGGGACAGGGTTCAAGGAGCATTCAGTACTTC. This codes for CASSPKWGQGSRSIQYF.

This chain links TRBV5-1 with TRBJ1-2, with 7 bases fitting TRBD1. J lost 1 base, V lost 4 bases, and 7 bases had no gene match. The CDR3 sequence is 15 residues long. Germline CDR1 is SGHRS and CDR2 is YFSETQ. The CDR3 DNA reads TGCGCCAGCAGCCCGAGGACAGGAGTTAACTATGGCTACACCTTC. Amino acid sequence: CASSPRTGVNYGYTF.

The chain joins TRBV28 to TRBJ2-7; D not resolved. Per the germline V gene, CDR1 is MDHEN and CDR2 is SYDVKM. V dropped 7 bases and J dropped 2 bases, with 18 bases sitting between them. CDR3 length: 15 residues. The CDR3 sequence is CASNTDRVPPYEQYF. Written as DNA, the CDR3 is TGTGCCAGCAATACTGATAGGGTACCCCCCTACGAGCAGTACTTC.

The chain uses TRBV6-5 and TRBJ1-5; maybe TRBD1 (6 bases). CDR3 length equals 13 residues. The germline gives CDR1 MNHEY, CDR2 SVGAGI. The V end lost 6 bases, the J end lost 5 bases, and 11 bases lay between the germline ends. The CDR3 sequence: CASSTGSYQPQHF. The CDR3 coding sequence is TGTGCCAGCAGCACAGGGTCCTATCAGCCCCAGCATTTT.

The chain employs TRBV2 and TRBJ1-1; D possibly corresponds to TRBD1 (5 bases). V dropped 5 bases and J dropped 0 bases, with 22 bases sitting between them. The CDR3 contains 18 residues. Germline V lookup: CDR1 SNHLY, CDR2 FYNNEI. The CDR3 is CASSWGLTTSRMNTEAFF. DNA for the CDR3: TGTGCCAGCAGTTGGGGACTCACTACGTCAAGAATGAACACTGAAGCTTTCTTT.

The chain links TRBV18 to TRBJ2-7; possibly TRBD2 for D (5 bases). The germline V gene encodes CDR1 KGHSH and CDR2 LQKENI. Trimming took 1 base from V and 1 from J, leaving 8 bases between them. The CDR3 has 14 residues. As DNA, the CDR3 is TGTGCCAGCTCACCACAAGAGGGATCCTACGAGCAGTACTTC. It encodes CASSPQEGSYEQYF.

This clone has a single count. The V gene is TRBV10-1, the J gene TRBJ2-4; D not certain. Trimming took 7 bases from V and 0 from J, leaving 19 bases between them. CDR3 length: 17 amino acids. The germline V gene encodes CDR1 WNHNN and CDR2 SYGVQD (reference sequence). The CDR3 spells CASTPAKNPLAKNIQYF. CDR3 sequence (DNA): TGCGCCAGCACCCCCGCGAAGAATCCGCTAGCCAAAAACATTCAGTACTTC.

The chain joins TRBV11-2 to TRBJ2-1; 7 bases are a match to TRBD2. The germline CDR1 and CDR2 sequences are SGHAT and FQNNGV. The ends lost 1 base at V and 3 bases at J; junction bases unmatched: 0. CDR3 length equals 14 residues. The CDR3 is CASSLAGGYNEQFF. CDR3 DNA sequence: TGTGCCAGCAGCTTAGCGGGAGGCTACAATGAGCAGTTCTTC.

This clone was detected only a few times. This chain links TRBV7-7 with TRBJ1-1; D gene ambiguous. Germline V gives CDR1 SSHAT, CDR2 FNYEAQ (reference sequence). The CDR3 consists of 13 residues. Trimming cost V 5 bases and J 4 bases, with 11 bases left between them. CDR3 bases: TGTGCCAGCAGCGCCGGCCTGGGCACTGAAGCTTTCTTT. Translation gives CASSAGLGTEAFF. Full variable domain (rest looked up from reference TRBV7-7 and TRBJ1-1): GAGVSQSPRYKVTKRGQDVTLRCDPISSHATLYWYQQALGQGPEFLTYFNYEAQPDKSGLPSDRFSAERPEGSISTLTIQRTEQRDSAMYRCASSAGLGTEAFFGQGTRLTVV.

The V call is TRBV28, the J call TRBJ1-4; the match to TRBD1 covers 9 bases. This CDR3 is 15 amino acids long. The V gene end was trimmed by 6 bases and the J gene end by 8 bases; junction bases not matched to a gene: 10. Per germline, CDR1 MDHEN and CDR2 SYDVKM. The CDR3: CASRSLQGAGEKLFF. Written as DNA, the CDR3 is TGTGCCAGCAGGTCCCTACAGGGGGCAGGGGAAAAACTGTTTTTT.

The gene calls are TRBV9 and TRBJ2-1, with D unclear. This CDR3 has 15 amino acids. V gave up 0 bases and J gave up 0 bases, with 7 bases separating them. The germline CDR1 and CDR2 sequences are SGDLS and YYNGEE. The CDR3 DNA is TGTGCCAGCAGCGTAGGTAAGAGCTCCTACAATGAGCAGTTCTTC. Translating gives CASSVGKSSYNEQFF.

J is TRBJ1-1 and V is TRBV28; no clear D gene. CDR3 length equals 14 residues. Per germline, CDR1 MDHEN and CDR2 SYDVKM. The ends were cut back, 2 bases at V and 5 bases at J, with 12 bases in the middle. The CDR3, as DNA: TGTGCCAGCAGTTTAGACTTGTACCGGACTGAAGCTTTCTTT. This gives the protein CASSLDLYRTEAFF. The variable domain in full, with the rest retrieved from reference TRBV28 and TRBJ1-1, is DVKVTQSSRYLVKRTGEKVFLECVQDMDHENMFWYRQDPGLGLRLIYFSYDVKMKEKGDIPEGYSVSREKKERFSLILESASTNQTSMYLCASSLDLYRTEAFFGQGTRLTVV.

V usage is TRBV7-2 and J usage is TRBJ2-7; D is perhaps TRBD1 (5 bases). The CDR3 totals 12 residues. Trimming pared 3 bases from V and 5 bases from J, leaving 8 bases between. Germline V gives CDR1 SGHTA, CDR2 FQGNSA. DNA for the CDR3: TGTGCCAGCAGCTTTAGGGGAAACGAGCAGTACTTC. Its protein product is CASSFRGNEQYF.

In DNA form, the CDR3 reads TGTGCCAGCAGCTTCTGGCCGGCCGGTTCACCCCTCCACTTT. Amino acids: CASSFWPAGSPLHF. The chain links TRBV5-6 to TRBJ1-6, with D uncertain. Deletions cut 2 bases from V and 9 bases from J, with 12 bases between. From germline, CDR1 is SGHDT and CDR2 YYEEEE. The CDR3 extends over 14 amino acids.

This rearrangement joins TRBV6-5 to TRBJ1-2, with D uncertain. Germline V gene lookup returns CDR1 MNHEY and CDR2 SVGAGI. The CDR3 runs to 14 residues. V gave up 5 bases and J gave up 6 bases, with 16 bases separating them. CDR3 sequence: CASSQREVTNGYTF. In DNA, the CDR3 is TGTGCCAGCAGTCAGAGAGAAGTGACGAATGGCTACACCTTC.